Shown below are 5 T cell receptor beta chains from a single sample sequenced in a study of long-term antiretroviral therapy in people with HIV. It was version v3.0 of the immunoSEQ assay that was run at survey level. The assay was immunoSEQ multiplex PCR, and TCRdb's table has in-frame clones only and misses some. The table has approximately 35,000 clones, around 97% seen once. The source was unsorted PBMCs, collected 6.9 years after starting antiretroviral therapy. These receptors all come from a young man with HIV.

This sequence joins TRBV9 and TRBJ2-7; D gene uncertain. CDR3 length equals 12 residues. Trimming stripped 1 base from V and 6 bases from J, with 8 bases between. Germline V gene data show CDR1 as SGDLS and CDR2 as YYNGEE. DNA of the CDR3: TGTGCCAGCAGCGTATTTGGCGGCGAGCAGTACTTC. It specifies CASSVFGGEQYF.

V gene TRBV25-1 combines with J gene TRBJ2-1; 12 bases agree with TRBD2. From germline, CDR1 is MGHDK and CDR2 SYGVNS. The CDR3 totals 14 residues. The trim removed 6 bases at V and 10 bases at J, leaving 7 bases unmatched. CDR3 sequence reads: CASRGLAGRGEQFF. In DNA, the CDR3 is TGTGCCAGCAGAGGACTAGCGGGAAGGGGCGAGCAGTTCTTC.

The rearrangement joins TRBV19 to TRBJ2-7; tentative D call: TRBD2 (6 bases). V lost 6 bases and J lost 4, with 16 bases in between. CDR1 and CDR2 (germline): LNHDA, SQIVND (reference sequence). The CDR3 contains 14 residues. The CDR3 reads CASSPAGLFYEQYF. CDR3 nucleotides: TGTGCCAGTAGCCCCGCGGGGCTATTTTACGAGCAGTACTTC.

V is TRBV5-1 and J is TRBJ2-3, with TRBD2 as a possible D gene (5 bases). Trimming pared 9 bases from V and 5 bases from J, leaving 10 bases between. Per germline, CDR1 SGHRS and CDR2 YFSETQ. The CDR3 extends over 11 amino acids. The CDR3 loop is CATQEGDTQYF. CDR3 DNA: TGCGCCACACAAGAGGGAGATACGCAGTATTTT.

This chain uses TRBV5-1 with TRBJ2-3, with D possibly TRBD2 on 6 matching bases. Germline V lookup: CDR1 SGHRS, CDR2 YFSETQ. The CDR3 sequence is 17 residues long. The ends were cut back, 4 bases at V and 3 bases at J, with 21 bases in the middle. CDR3 DNA: TGCGCCAGCAGCCCAAACCCACTAGCCCTCGTAACAGATACGCAGTATTTT. Amino acid sequence: CASSPNPLALVTDTQYF.